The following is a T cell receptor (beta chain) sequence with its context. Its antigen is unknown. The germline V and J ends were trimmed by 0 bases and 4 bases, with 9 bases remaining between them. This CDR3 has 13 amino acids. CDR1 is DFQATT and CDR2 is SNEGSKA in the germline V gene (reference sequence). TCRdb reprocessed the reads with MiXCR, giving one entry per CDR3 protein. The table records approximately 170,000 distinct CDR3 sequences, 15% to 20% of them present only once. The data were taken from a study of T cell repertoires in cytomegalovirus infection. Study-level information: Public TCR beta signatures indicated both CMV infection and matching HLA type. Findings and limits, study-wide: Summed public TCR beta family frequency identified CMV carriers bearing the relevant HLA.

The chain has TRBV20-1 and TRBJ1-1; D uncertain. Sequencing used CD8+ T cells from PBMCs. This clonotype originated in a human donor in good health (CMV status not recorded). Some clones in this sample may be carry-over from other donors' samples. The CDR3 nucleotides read TGCAGTGCTAGAGATGGCCAGTCCACTGAAGCTTTCTTT. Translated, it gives CSARDGQSTEAFF.